This is a list of T cell receptor beta chains from one sample in a study of blood T cell repertoires in COVID-19. Sequencing used immunoSEQ multiplex PCR; TCRdb keeps in-frame clones, though not all of them. This table holds 100,000 to 130,000 clones, almost 85% found once. Sequenced input: peripheral blood. These TCRs come from a human donor in a cohort sampled during active COVID-19. CDR3s include the opening cysteine and the closing phenylalanine or tryptophan. Fields, in order: V gene, J gene, clone size, D gene, CDR3 DNA, CDR3 protein. A D gene is named only where the DNA matches it firmly. Clone size appears in some rows only: once, few, many, or a class for an expanded clone.

V: TRBV19
J: TRBJ2-4
size: once
D: TRBD1
DNA: TGTGCCAGTAGTAGCCAGACAGGGGCGTTGGACATTCAGTACTTC
CDR3: CASSSQTGALDIQYF

V: TRBV30
J: TRBJ1-6
size: NA
D: NA
DNA: TGTGCCTGGAGTGTACAGCGAGGGATTAATTCACCCCTCCACTTT
CDR3: CAWSVQRGINSPLHF

V: TRBV3-1/TRBV3-2
J: TRBJ1-4
size: NA
D: TRBD1
DNA: TGTGCCAGCAGCCCGGGACAGGGAAACGAAAAACTGTTTTTT
CDR3: CASSPGQGNEKLFF

V: TRBV5-4
J: TRBJ2-1
size: NA
D: TRBD2
DNA: TGTGCCAGCAGCTTGACTAGCGGGAGTGAAGATGAGCAGTTCTTC
CDR3: CASSLTSGSEDEQFF

V: TRBV19
J: TRBJ2-3
size: NA
D: NA
DNA: TGTGCCAGTAGTTCCGGTCAAATGGGCACAGATACGCAGTATTTT
CDR3: CASSSGQMGTDTQYF

V: TRBV7-2
J: TRBJ2-1
size: NA
D: TRBD2
DNA: TGTGCCAGCAGCTTAACTTCGCTAGCGGGGGTTTGGAATGAGCAGTTCTTC
CDR3: CASSLTSLAGVWNEQFF

V: TRBV2
J: TRBJ2-1
size: NA
D: TRBD2
DNA: TGTGCCAGCAGGGGTACCGGGACTAGCGGGAACAATGAGCAGTTCTTC
CDR3: CASRGTGTSGNNEQFF

V: TRBV7-8
J: TRBJ2-5
size: NA
D: TRBD2
DNA: TGTGCCAGCAGCTTAATTCGAGCGGGAGGATTAGAGACCCAGTACTTC
CDR3: CASSLIRAGGLETQYF

V: TRBV6-5
J: TRBJ2-1
size: once
D: NA
DNA: TGTGCCAGCAGTACCTCTCGGACAGTCTACAATGAGCAGTTCTTC
CDR3: CASSTSRTVYNEQFF

V: TRBV9
J: TRBJ1-2
size: NA
D: NA
DNA: TGTGCCAGCAGCAGAGGGCCGGGTCGGGGCTACACCTTC
CDR3: CASSRGPGRGYTF

V: TRBV19
J: TRBJ1-5
size: NA
D: TRBD1
DNA: TGTGCCAGTAGTAGTCATCAGGCAGGGGGAACGTATCAGCCCCAGCATTTT
CDR3: CASSSHQAGGTYQPQHF

V: TRBV6-2/TRBV6-3
J: TRBJ1-4
size: once
D: NA
DNA: TGTGCCAGCAGTTTCCGCAGGGGTGAAAAACTGTTTTTT
CDR3: CASSFRRGEKLFF

V: TRBV5-4
J: TRBJ2-7
size: NA
D: TRBD1
DNA: TGTGCCAGCAGCTTGGAAGGGACAGGGAAATACGAGCAGTACTTC
CDR3: CASSLEGTGKYEQYF